These 22 T cell receptor beta chains originate from one sample sequenced in a study of shared clonotypes between healthy human individuals. This table comes from immunoSEQ multiplex PCR, and its TCRdb copy is limited to in-frame clones, with some not included. The sample contains 2 million to 3 million clones, more than 85% of which appear only once. Source material: naive CD4+ T cells from PBMCs. The subset: CD45RA+ positively selected. The receptors were gathered from a man aged 18 to 29 in good health. Some clones in this sample may be carry-over from other donors' samples.

The chain is built from TRBV7-9 and TRBJ2-3, with TRBD2 matching 9 bases. Germline CDR1 reads SEHNR; CDR2 reads FQNEAQ (reference sequence). CDR3 size: 16 residues. Germline trimming cut 5 bases from V and 1 base from J; bases unmatched to any gene: 7. Here the CDR3 DNA reads TGTGCCAGCAGCCCGTTTAGCGGGAGTGGCACAGATACGCAGTATTTT. This codes for CASSPFSGSGTDTQYF.

V gene TRBV28 combines with J gene TRBJ2-7; 7 bases match TRBD2. The junction had 11 bases not matched to a gene; V was cut back by 6 bases and J by 3 bases. Germline V gives CDR1 MDHEN, CDR2 SYDVKM. The CDR3 loop spans 15 amino acids. The CDR3 coding sequence is TGTGCCAGCAGGTCACCCACCGGGGGGTACTACGAGCAGTACTTC. Translation: CASRSPTGGYYEQYF.

The chain carries TRBV19 and TRBJ1-5; 9 bases are shared with TRBD1. V lost 9 bases to trimming and J lost 9 bases; unmatched junction nucleotides: 9. Germline CDR1 LNHDA, CDR2 SQIVND (reference sequence). This CDR3 comprises 13 residues. The CDR3 region has the DNA TGTGCCAGCGCGGGACAGGGTGTAGGGCCCCAGCATTTT. Translation: CASAGQGVGPQHF.

The V and J genes are TRBV19 and TRBJ1-1; TRBD1 matches 7 bases. The CDR3 has 12 residues. Germline assignment: CDR1 LNHDA and CDR2 SQIVND (reference sequence). V shed 3 bases and J 8 bases; nucleotides not matched to a gene: 3. In nucleotides, the CDR3 is TGTGCCAGTAGTATGAGGACAGGCGAAGCTTTCTTT. This translates into CASSMRTGEAFF. Combining the CDR3 with reference TRBV19 and TRBJ1-1 gives the whole variable domain DGGITQSPKYLFRKEGQNVTLSCEQNLNHDAMYWYRQDPGQGLRLIYYSQIVNDFQKGDIAEGYSVSREKKESFPLTVTSAQKNPTAFYLCASSMRTGEAFFGQGTRLTVV.

As DNA, the CDR3 is TGTGCCAGCAGTGCTCGGGAGAGGTCCTACAATGAGCAGTTCTTC. It translates to CASSARERSYNEQFF. The chain employs TRBV2 and TRBJ2-1, with a weak D call TRBD2 (6 bases). Trimming removed 4 bases at V and 1 base at J, with 11 bases between. Germline values: CDR1 SNHLY, CDR2 FYNNEI. This CDR3 comprises 15 residues.

Turning to this clone: The sample carries other DNA sequences with the same CDR3. The chain uses TRBV7-3 and TRBJ2-1; D is ambiguous. CDR3 length: 13 residues. From germline, CDR1 is SGHTA and CDR2 FQGTGA. The ends were cut back, 2 bases at V and 4 bases at J, with 6 bases in the middle. As DNA, the CDR3 is TGTGCCAGCAGCTTACGAAGGTACAATGAGCAGTTCTTC. This codes for CASSLRRYNEQFF.

The genes are TRBV27 and TRBJ2-5, with D hard to call. V dropped 3 bases and J dropped 8 bases, with 19 bases sitting between them. Germline values: CDR1 MNHEY, CDR2 SMNVEV (reference sequence). This CDR3 is 15 amino acids long. The CDR3 region has the DNA TGTGCCAGCAGTTTTACTACTCTCGCCCCTCGCACCCAGTACTTC. It specifies CASSFTTLAPRTQYF.

V and J are TRBV6-5 and TRBJ1-4; TRBD1 is a possible D gene (5 bases). This CDR3 has 14 residues. The germline CDR1 and CDR2 sequences are MNHEY and SVGAGI. V gave up 11 bases and J gave up 8 bases, with 21 bases separating them. In DNA, the CDR3 is TGTGCCGGGCGGGAGGGCCAGGGCTGGGAAAAACTGTTTTTT. Protein: CAGREGQGWEKLFF.

This clone has only one observation. The genes are TRBV19 and TRBJ1-1, with 9 bases matching TRBD1. The V gene end was trimmed by 7 bases and the J gene end by 1 base; junction bases not matched to a gene: 4. The CDR3 is made up of 14 amino acids. Germline V gene sequence: CDR1 LNHDA, CDR2 SQIVND (reference sequence). For the CDR3, the DNA is TGTGCCAGTATCGACAGGGGGTGGAACACTGAAGCTTTCTTT. It specifies CASIDRGWNTEAFF. Variable domain in full (rest from reference TRBV19 and TRBJ1-1): DGGITQSPKYLFRKEGQNVTLSCEQNLNHDAMYWYRQDPGQGLRLIYYSQIVNDFQKGDIAEGYSVSREKKESFPLTVTSAQKNPTAFYLCASIDRGWNTEAFFGQGTRLTVV.

Note on this clone: The identical CDR3 is also encoded by other nucleotide sequences in the sample. The chain employs TRBV11-3 and TRBJ2-7; D is perhaps TRBD1 (6 bases). CDR3 size: 13 residues. The V end lost 1 base, the J end lost 2 bases, and 6 bases lay between the germline ends. Germline lookup yields CDR1 SGHNT and CDR2 YENEEA. As DNA, the CDR3 is TGTGCCAGCAGCTTAGGGACAGCCTACGAGCAGTACTTC. Protein: CASSLGTAYEQYF.

The V and J genes are TRBV19 and TRBJ2-1; 11 nucleotides line up with TRBD2. With V trimmed by 5 bases and J by 4 bases, 7 bases remained unmatched. The CDR3 totals 16 residues. Germline CDR1 and CDR2: LNHDA and SQIVND (reference sequence). The CDR3 protein is CASSVPGTSGYNEQFF. In nucleotides, the CDR3 is TGTGCCAGTAGTGTGCCCGGGACTAGCGGTTACAATGAGCAGTTCTTC.

This chain links TRBV11-2 with TRBJ1-3, with D perhaps TRBD1 (5 bases). The CDR3 totals 14 residues. Germline V lookup: CDR1 SGHAT, CDR2 FQNNGV. Trimming cost V 4 bases and J 11 bases, with 18 bases left between them. This CDR3 reads CASSSPGAVLAIYF. The DNA of the CDR3 is TGTGCCAGCAGCTCCCCCGGGGCCGTCTTAGCCATATATTTT.

V is TRBV6-6 and J is TRBJ2-2, with D uncertain. Germline V CDR1 and CDR2: MNHNY, SVGAGI (reference sequence). The CDR3 length is 14 residues. The ends were cut back, 5 bases at V and 0 bases at J, with 7 bases in the middle. CDR3 in DNA: TGTGCCAGCAGTCCCCCTACGAACACCGGGGAGCTGTTTTTT. Amino acids: CASSPPTNTGELFF.

J is TRBJ1-2 and V is TRBV29-1; D remains ambiguous. The CDR3 has 13 residues. V lost 3 bases and J 0 bases, leaving 8 bases between the germline ends. Germline CDR1 SQVTM, CDR2 ANQGSEA. The CDR3 DNA follows: TGCAGCGTTGACCACCTGACTAACTATGGCTACACCTTC. Amino acids: CSVDHLTNYGYTF.

V and J are TRBV7-2 and TRBJ2-7, with D possibly matching TRBD1 (6 bases). The CDR3 is 19 residues long. CDR1 SGHTA and CDR2 FQGNSA come from the germline V gene. The V end was cut by 1 base, the J end by 0 bases, with 22 bases between. The CDR3 loop is CASSLVAIGTGRRSYEQYF. The CDR3 DNA reads TGTGCCAGCAGCTTAGTCGCCATCGGCACAGGGCGTCGCTCCTACGAGCAGTACTTC.

V gene TRBV6-5 combines with J gene TRBJ2-7, with D perhaps matching TRBD1 or TRBD2 (5 bases each). CDR3 size: 11 residues. Trimming cost V 8 bases and J 5 bases, with 10 bases left between them. Per germline, CDR1 MNHEY and CDR2 SVGAGI. The CDR3 region is CASFRGDEQYF. CDR3 in DNA: TGTGCCAGCTTTCGAGGGGACGAGCAGTACTTC.

CDR3 loop: CASSSRGLQPQHF. Here the CDR3 DNA reads TGTGCCAGCAGCTCCCGGGGCCTCCAGCCCCAGCATTTT. The rearrangement uses TRBV5-6 and TRBJ1-5, with a weak D call TRBD1 (5 bases). The germline V and J ends were trimmed by 3 bases and 7 bases, with 11 bases remaining between them. Germline CDR1 and CDR2: SGHDT and YYEEEE. CDR3 length: 13 residues. The full variable domain, rest sourced from reference TRBV5-6 and TRBJ1-5, is DAGVTQSPTHLIKTRGQQVTLRCSPKSGHDTVSWYQQALGQGPQFIFQYYEEEERQRGNFPDRFSGHQFPNYSSELNVNALLLGDSALYLCASSSRGLQPQHFGDGTRLSIL.

The genes are TRBV7-8 and TRBJ2-3; 10 bases agree with TRBD2. Trimming at V came to 0 bases and at J to 2 bases, leaving 8 bases not matched to a gene. The germline gives CDR1 SGHVS, CDR2 FQNEAQ. There are 18 residues in the CDR3. CDR3 residues: CASSLASGRNRDTDTQYF. The CDR3 DNA reads as TGTGCCAGCAGCTTAGCTAGCGGGAGGAATAGGGACACAGATACGCAGTATTTT.

The chain employs TRBV28 and TRBJ1-2; D remains unclear. The CDR3 has 13 residues. Germline-derived CDR1 and CDR2 are MDHEN and SYDVKM. Trimming cost V 7 bases and J 7 bases, with 16 bases left between them. The CDR3 DNA reads TGTGCCAGCACCGACCAAGTCTATCGTGGCTACACCTTC. Protein sequence: CASTDQVYRGYTF.

This sequence joins TRBV15 and TRBJ2-2; possibly TRBD1 or TRBD2 for D (5 bases each). This CDR3 has 14 amino acids. V was pared by 6 bases and J by 2 bases, with 10 bases between. Germline assignment: CDR1 LNHNV and CDR2 YYDKDF (reference sequence). The CDR3 region is CATRIGANTGELFF. CDR3 in DNA: TGTGCCACCAGGATCGGGGCTAACACCGGGGAGCTGTTTTTT.

The chain combines TRBV7-9 with TRBJ2-2, with D maybe TRBD2 (6 bases). CDR1 and CDR2 (germline): SEHNR, FQNEAQ (reference sequence). Deletions cut 2 bases from V and 2 bases from J, with 12 bases between. This CDR3 contains 16 residues. The CDR3 DNA reads TGTGCCAGCAGCTTAATAGCGGCACCCAACACCGGGGAGCTGTTTTTT. It yields the protein CASSLIAAPNTGELFF.

The rearrangement links TRBV10-3 to TRBJ1-1; D call uncertain. The V gene lost 2 bases and the J gene lost 4 bases, with 8 bases spanning the gap. Germline V gene lookup returns CDR1 ENHRY and CDR2 SYGVKD. The CDR3 totals 13 residues. The CDR3 here is CAISEPYSTEAFF. The CDR3 DNA is TGTGCCATCAGTGAGCCTTACAGCACTGAAGCTTTCTTT.